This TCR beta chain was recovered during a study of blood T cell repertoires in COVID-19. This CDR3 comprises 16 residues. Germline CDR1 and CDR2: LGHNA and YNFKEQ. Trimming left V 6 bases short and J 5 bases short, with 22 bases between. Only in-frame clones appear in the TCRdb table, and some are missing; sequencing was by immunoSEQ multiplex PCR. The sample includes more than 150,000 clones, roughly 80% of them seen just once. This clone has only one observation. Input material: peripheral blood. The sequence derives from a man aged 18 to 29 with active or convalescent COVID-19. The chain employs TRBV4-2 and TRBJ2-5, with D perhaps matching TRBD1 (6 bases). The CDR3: CASSFQLGALGETQYF. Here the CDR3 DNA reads TGTGCCAGCAGTTTCCAGTTGGGGGCCCTAGGGGAGACCCAGTACTTC.